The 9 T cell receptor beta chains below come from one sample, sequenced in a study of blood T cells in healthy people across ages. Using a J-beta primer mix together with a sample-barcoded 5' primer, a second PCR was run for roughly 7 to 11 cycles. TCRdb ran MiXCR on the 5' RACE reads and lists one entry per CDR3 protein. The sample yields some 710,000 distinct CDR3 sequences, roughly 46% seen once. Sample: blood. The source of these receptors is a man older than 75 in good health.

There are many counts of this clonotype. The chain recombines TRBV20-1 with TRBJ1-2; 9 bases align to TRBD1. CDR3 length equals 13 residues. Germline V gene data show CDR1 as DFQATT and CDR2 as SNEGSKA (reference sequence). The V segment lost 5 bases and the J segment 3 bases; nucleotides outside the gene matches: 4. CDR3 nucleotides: TGCAGTGCTCACAGACAGGGGGACTATGGCTACACCTTC. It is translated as CSAHRQGDYGYTF.

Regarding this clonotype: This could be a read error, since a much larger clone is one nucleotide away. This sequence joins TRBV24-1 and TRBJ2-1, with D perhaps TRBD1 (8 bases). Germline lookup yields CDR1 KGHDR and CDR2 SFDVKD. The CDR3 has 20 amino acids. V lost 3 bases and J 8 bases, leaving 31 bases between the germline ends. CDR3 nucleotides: TGTGCCACCAGTGATCGTCCAGGGGGCGCGTTGGGAGGGTTGCTCGATGAGCAGTTCTTC. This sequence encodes CATSDRPGGALGGLLDEQFF.

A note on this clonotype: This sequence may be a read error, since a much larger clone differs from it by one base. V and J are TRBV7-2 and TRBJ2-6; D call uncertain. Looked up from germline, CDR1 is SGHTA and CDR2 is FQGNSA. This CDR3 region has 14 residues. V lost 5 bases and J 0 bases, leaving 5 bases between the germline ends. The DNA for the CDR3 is TGTGCCAGCAGCGGGGACTCTGGGGCCAACGTCCTGACTTTC. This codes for CASSGDSGANVLTF. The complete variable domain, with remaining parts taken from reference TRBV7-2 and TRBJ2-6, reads GAGVSQSPSNKVTEKGKDVELRCDPISGHTALYWYRQSLGQGLEFLIYFQGNSAPDKSGLPSDRFSAERTGGSVSTLTIQRTQQEDSAVYLCASSGDSGANVLTFGAGSRLTVL.

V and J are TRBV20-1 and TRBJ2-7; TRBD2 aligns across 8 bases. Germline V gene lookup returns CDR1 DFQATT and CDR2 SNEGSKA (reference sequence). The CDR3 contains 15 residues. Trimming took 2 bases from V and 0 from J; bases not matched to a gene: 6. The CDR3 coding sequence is TGCAGTGCTAGAAGCCTAGCGGGCATCTCCTACGAGCAGTACTTC. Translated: CSARSLAGISYEQYF.

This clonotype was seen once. CDR3 nucleotides: TGTGCCAGTCCCCACTCCGGTTACAATGAGCAGTTCTTC. It translates to CASPHSGYNEQFF. This rearrangement joins TRBV27 to TRBJ2-1; D gene unclear. The CDR3 extends over 13 amino acids. Between the trimmed V and J ends, which lost 9 bases and 4 bases, there was a span of 13 bases. Germline V gene data show CDR1 as MNHEY and CDR2 as SMNVEV (reference sequence).

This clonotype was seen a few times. CDR3 amino acids: CASSRGNTGELFF. The CDR3 DNA reads TGTGCCAGCAGCCGCGGGAACACCGGGGAGCTGTTTTTT. The chain has TRBV13 and TRBJ2-2; D gene uncertain. In germline, CDR1 is PRHDT, CDR2 FYEKMQ (reference sequence). Trimming cost V 5 bases and J 1 base, with 5 bases left between them. This CDR3 is built from 13 residues.

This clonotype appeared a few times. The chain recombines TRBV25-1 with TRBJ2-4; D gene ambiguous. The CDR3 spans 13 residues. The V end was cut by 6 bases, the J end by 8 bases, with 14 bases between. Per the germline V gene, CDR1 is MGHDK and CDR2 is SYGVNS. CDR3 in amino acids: CASRQSQWDIQYF. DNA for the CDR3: TGTGCCAGCAGACAATCGCAGTGGGACATTCAGTACTTC. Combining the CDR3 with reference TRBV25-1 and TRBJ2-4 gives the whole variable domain EADIYQTPRYLVIGTGKKITLECSQTMGHDKMYWYQQDPGMELHLIHYSYGVNSTEKGDLSSESTVSRIRTEHFPLTLESARPSHTSQYLCASRQSQWDIQYFGAGTRLSVL.

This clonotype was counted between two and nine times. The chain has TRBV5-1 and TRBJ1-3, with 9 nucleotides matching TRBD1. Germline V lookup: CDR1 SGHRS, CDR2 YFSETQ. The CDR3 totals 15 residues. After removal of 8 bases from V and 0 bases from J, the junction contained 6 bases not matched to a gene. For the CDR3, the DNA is TGCGCCAGTTCGGGGACAGGGTCCTCTGGAAACACCATATATTTT. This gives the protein CASSGTGSSGNTIYF.

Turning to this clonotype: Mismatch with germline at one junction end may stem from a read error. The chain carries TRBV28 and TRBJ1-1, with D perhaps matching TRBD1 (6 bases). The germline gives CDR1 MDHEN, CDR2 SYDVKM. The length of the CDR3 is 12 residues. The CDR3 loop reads CANSLGQPKAFF. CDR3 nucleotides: TGTGCCAACAGTTTAGGACAGCCAAAAGCTTTCTTT.